These 32 T cell receptor beta chains were sequenced from one sample in a study of CD8 T cells in Susac syndrome. RNA totalling roughly 0.45 to 1 ug underwent reverse transcription with random hexamers. MiXCR, applied by TCRdb to the immunoSEQ multiplex PCR reads, yields one record per CDR3 protein. The sample lists around 170,000 distinct CDR3 sequences, around 92% occurring once. The sequenced sample was CD4+ T cells from PBMCs. The receptors were gathered from a human donor in good health.

J is TRBJ2-2 and V is TRBV29-1, with 7 positions matching TRBD1. V shed 7 bases and J 2 bases; nucleotides not matched to a gene: 4. This CDR3 has 13 amino acids. Per the germline V gene, CDR1 is SQVTM and CDR2 is ANQGSEA. CDR3 sequence reads: CSAGQVNTGELFF. CDR3 DNA sequence: TGCAGCGCCGGACAGGTTAACACCGGGGAGCTGTTTTTT.

The chain combines TRBV20-1 with TRBJ2-3, with D maybe TRBD1 (5 bases). The germline V and J ends were trimmed by 8 bases and 2 bases, with 14 bases remaining between them. The CDR3 spans 13 residues. Germline V gene lookup returns CDR1 DFQATT and CDR2 SNEGSKA (reference sequence). CDR3 sequence reads: CSLLDRPTDTQYF. As DNA, the CDR3 is TGCAGTCTCTTAGACAGACCCACAGATACGCAGTATTTT.

The rearrangement uses TRBV6-2 or TRBV6-3 and TRBJ2-7, with TRBD1 matching 7 bases. CDR1 MNHEY and CDR2 SVGEGT come from the germline V gene. J gave up 2 bases and V 7 bases, and 5 bases lay outside the gene matches. The CDR3 covers 13 residues. The CDR3 region has the DNA TGTGCCAGCACCTCCGGGACAGCCTACGAGCAGTACTTC. Protein sequence: CASTSGTAYEQYF.

V is TRBV5-1 and J is TRBJ2-5; tentatively, D is TRBD1 or TRBD2 (9 bases each). CDR1 and CDR2 from the germline V gene are SGHRS and YFSETQ. The germline V and J ends were trimmed by 2 bases and 5 bases, with 25 bases remaining between them. The CDR3 has 18 amino acids. CDR3 loop: CASSLLGQGGLAGETQYF. As DNA, the CDR3 is TGCGCCAGCAGCTTATTGGGACAGGGAGGCCTAGCGGGGGAGACCCAGTACTTC.

The chain employs TRBV5-1 and TRBJ2-7, with 11 bases identical to TRBD2. Germline V gene data show CDR1 as SGHRS and CDR2 as YFSETQ. V dropped 0 bases and J dropped 3; count of bases not matched to a gene: 8. The CDR3 is 17 amino acids. CDR3 in amino acids: CASSLAFTSGSYYEQYF. CDR3 bases: TGCGCCAGCAGCTTGGCCTTTACTAGCGGGAGCTACTACGAGCAGTACTTC.

J is TRBJ2-5 and V is TRBV6-5; TRBD1 might be the D (6 bases). The CDR3 runs to 15 residues. Trimming removed 5 bases from V and 5 bases from J, with 18 bases in between. Germline V gene data show CDR1 as MNHEY and CDR2 as SVGAGI. The CDR3 is CASSRGGRRGETQYF. The DNA for the CDR3 is TGTGCCAGCAGTAGAGGGGGACGCCGAGGGGAGACCCAGTACTTC.

J is TRBJ2-2 and V is TRBV20-1; maybe TRBD2 (6 bases). Trimming cost V 1 base and J 0 bases, with 15 bases left between them. Germline V CDR1 and CDR2: DFQATT, SNEGSKA (reference sequence). The CDR3 spans 17 residues. CDR3 loop: CSARGPGGGANTGELFF. In DNA, the CDR3 is TGCAGTGCTAGAGGCCCCGGTGGCGGGGCGAACACCGGGGAGCTGTTTTTT.

The chain combines TRBV10-3 with TRBJ2-7; D unclear. The CDR3 sequence is 13 residues long. V was trimmed by 11 bases and J by 2 bases, leaving 16 bases between them. CDR1 ENHRY and CDR2 SYGVKD come from the germline V gene. This CDR3 reads CASARGSPYEQYF. The DNA of the CDR3 is TGTGCCTCCGCCCGTGGCAGCCCCTACGAGCAGTACTTC.

The gene calls are TRBV12-3 or TRBV12-4 and TRBJ2-3, with D hard to call. Trimming stripped 4 bases from V and 2 bases from J, with 10 bases between. The CDR3 covers 14 residues. CDR3: CASSYPGSTDTQYF. CDR3 DNA sequence: TGTGCCAGCAGTTACCCGGGCTCCACAGATACGCAGTATTTT.

The chain combines TRBV6-2 or TRBV6-3 with TRBJ2-3; 10 bases agree with TRBD2. The V gene's germline CDR1 is MNHEY and CDR2 SVGEGT. This CDR3 is 14 amino acids long. The V gene end was trimmed by 3 bases and the J gene end by 9 bases; junction bases not matched to a gene: 6. The chain's CDR3 is CASSYRLAGVTQYF. The CDR3 DNA sequence: TGTGCCAGCAGTTATCGTCTAGCGGGGGTCACGCAGTATTTT.

The chain links TRBV28 to TRBJ2-5; a weak D match, TRBD2 (5 bases). V gave up 2 bases and J gave up 7 bases, with 8 bases separating them. The CDR3 is 12 residues long. Germline V gene data show CDR1 as MDHEN and CDR2 as SYDVKM. CDR3 loop: CASSLGRGTQYF. CDR3 nucleotides: TGTGCCAGCAGTTTAGGCCGGGGGACCCAGTACTTC.

V is TRBV15 and J is TRBJ1-6; a possible D gene is TRBD1 (5 bases). V lost 0 bases and J 8 bases, leaving 8 bases between the germline ends. CDR1 and CDR2 from the germline V gene are LNHNV and YYDKDF (reference sequence). This CDR3 has 14 residues. The CDR3 here is CATSRDLGDSPLHF. The DNA for the CDR3 is TGTGCCACCAGCAGAGATTTGGGGGATTCACCCCTCCACTTT.

In nucleotides, the CDR3 is TGTGCCTGGAGCCCAGGGGACCGGGAGACCCAGTACTTC. Its protein is CAWSPGDRETQYF. This chain uses TRBV30 with TRBJ2-5; D is possibly TRBD1 (6 bases). Deletions cut 3 bases from V and 5 bases from J, with 13 bases between. This CDR3 comprises 13 residues. Per germline, CDR1 GTSNPN and CDR2 SVGIG (reference sequence).

The chain couples TRBV12-3 or TRBV12-4 to TRBJ1-2; 7 bases agree with TRBD1. Unmatched junction bases numbered 3, after V lost 1 base and J lost 7 bases. The CDR3 consists of 13 residues. CDR3 protein: CASSLGGGLGYTF. The CDR3 region has the DNA TGTGCCAGCAGTTTAGGAGGGGGCCTTGGCTACACCTTC.

The J gene is TRBJ2-3, the V gene TRBV6-6; 10 bases are a match to TRBD1. Germline lookup yields CDR1 MNHNY and CDR2 SVGAGI (reference sequence). The CDR3 loop spans 15 amino acids. V gave up 6 bases and J gave up 5 bases; unmatched junction bases: 8. The CDR3 protein is CASSRTGGGGDTQYF. CDR3 DNA: TGTGCCAGCAGCCGGACAGGGGGTGGTGGAGATACGCAGTATTTT.

This chain links TRBV20-1 with TRBJ2-5; TRBD2 agrees at 9 bases. From germline, CDR1 is DFQATT and CDR2 SNEGSKA (reference sequence). After removal of 5 bases from V and 5 bases from J, the junction contained 6 bases not matched to a gene. This CDR3 comprises 13 residues. The CDR3 bases are TGCAGTGCTCCGGGACTAGCAGGGGAGACCCAGTACTTC. Its protein product is CSAPGLAGETQYF.

The CDR3 loop reads CSGRRYTSMRETQYF. The CDR3 DNA follows: TGCAGTGGCCGCCGCTACACGAGTATGCGGGAGACCCAGTACTTC. The gene calls are TRBV20-1 and TRBJ2-5; D gene ambiguous. Germline CDR1 and CDR2: DFQATT and SNEGSKA (reference sequence). V lost 7 bases and J lost 5, with 23 bases in between. The length of the CDR3 is 15 residues.

The V call is TRBV23-1, the J call TRBJ1-2, with D perhaps TRBD1 (5 bases). TRBV23-1 is known as an ORF, though its function is uncertain. V lost 0 bases and J 6 bases, leaving 11 bases between the germline ends. The CDR3 contains 14 residues. The CDR3 nucleotides read TGCGCCAGCAGTCAATCGCCGACAGTTCATGGCTACACCTTC. Protein product: CASSQSPTVHGYTF.

This rearrangement joins TRBV7-2 to TRBJ2-1; D is uncertain. V was trimmed by 2 bases and J by 3 bases, leaving 2 bases between them. The CDR3 is 12 amino acids. Germline lookup yields CDR1 SGHTA and CDR2 FQGNSA. Here the CDR3 DNA reads TGTGCCAGCAGCTTAATCTACAATGAGCAGTTCTTC. It specifies CASSLIYNEQFF. Full variable domain (rest looked up from reference TRBV7-2 and TRBJ2-1): GAGVSQSPSNKVTEKGKDVELRCDPISGHTALYWYRQSLGQGLEFLIYFQGNSAPDKSGLPSDRFSAERTGGSVSTLTIQRTQQEDSAVYLCASSLIYNEQFFGPGTRLTVL.

CDR3 DNA: TGTGCCAGCAGTACCGTGAGCACCGGGGAGCTGTTTTTT. Its protein product is CASSTVSTGELFF. The chain uses TRBV9 and TRBJ2-2; D remains unclear. CDR3 size: 13 residues. Germline lookup yields CDR1 SGDLS and CDR2 YYNGEE. V gave up 5 bases and J gave up 4 bases, with 9 bases separating them.

The chain joins TRBV3-1 to TRBJ2-3, with 9 bases aligning to TRBD2. From germline, CDR1 is LGHDT and CDR2 YNNKEL (reference sequence). This CDR3 comprises 15 residues. V trimming: 4 bases; J trimming: 4 bases; junction bases outside the gene matches: 6. CDR3 sequence: CASSPRAGGADTQYF. The CDR3 DNA reads as TGTGCCAGCAGCCCCCGAGCGGGAGGAGCAGATACGCAGTATTTT.

This chain joins TRBV10-3 and TRBJ1-2; tentatively, D is TRBD1 (5 bases). Germline-derived CDR1 and CDR2 are ENHRY and SYGVKD. Trimming cost V 7 bases and J 6 bases, with 18 bases left between them. The CDR3 is 14 residues long. CDR3 sequence reads: CAITKGEGRDGYTF. The DNA for the CDR3 is TGTGCCATCACCAAAGGGGAGGGGCGGGATGGCTACACCTTC.

The V gene is TRBV4-1, the J gene TRBJ2-1, with D possibly TRBD1 on 6 matching bases. The CDR3 spans 16 residues. Trimming took off 3 bases at V and 6 bases at J, with 18 bases between the two ends. In germline, CDR1 is MGHRA, CDR2 YSYEKL. The CDR3 nucleotides are TGCGCCAGCAGCCACAGCATGGGGGCGCAGGCCAATGAGCAGTTCTTC. This codes for CASSHSMGAQANEQFF.

The genes are TRBV7-9 and TRBJ2-3; D remains unclear. Germline V gene data show CDR1 as SEHNR and CDR2 as FQNEAQ (reference sequence). V was pared by 4 bases and J by 4 bases, with 6 bases between. The CDR3 has 12 amino acids. The CDR3 reads CASSYIADTQYF. CDR3 in DNA: TGTGCCAGCAGCTACATCGCAGATACGCAGTATTTT.

The chain carries TRBV2 and TRBJ2-1; 9 nucleotides match TRBD1. The CDR3 is made up of 11 amino acids. Trimming took 6 bases from V and 12 from J; bases not matched to a gene: 3. Germline V gives CDR1 SNHLY, CDR2 FYNNEI. CDR3 coding DNA: TGTGCCAGCAGACAGGGGGCAGTGCAGTTCTTC. Translated: CASRQGAVQFF.

The V and J genes are TRBV20-1 and TRBJ2-1, with D maybe TRBD1 (6 bases). This CDR3 region has 13 residues. Trimming shortened V by 6 bases and J by 5 bases, and 14 bases separated the two germline ends. Germline-derived CDR1 and CDR2 are DFQATT and SNEGSKA (reference sequence). The CDR3 region is CSAARQAHNEQFF. The CDR3 nucleotides read TGCAGTGCCGCGAGACAGGCACACAATGAGCAGTTCTTC.

The chain has TRBV6-1 and TRBJ1-3; D is perhaps TRBD1 (6 bases). This CDR3 region has 15 residues. The ends were cut back, 7 bases at V and 3 bases at J, with 16 bases in the middle. CDR1 and CDR2 (germline): MNHNS, SASEGT. CDR3 DNA: TGTGCCAGCATAATCGACAGGCTCCATGGAAACACCATATATTTT. Its translation is CASIIDRLHGNTIYF.

The rearrangement links TRBV2 to TRBJ2-1, with D perhaps being TRBD1 or TRBD2 (6 bases each). V gave up 5 bases and J gave up 8 bases, with 19 bases separating them. This CDR3 spans 15 amino acids. The germline V gene has CDR1 SNHLY and CDR2 FYNNEI. Here the CDR3 DNA reads TGTGCCAGCAGTAGGGACATAGGGGGGATAGATGAGCAGTTCTTC. It codes for CASSRDIGGIDEQFF.

The chain combines TRBV14 with TRBJ2-2; no reliable D call. V lost 3 bases and J 3 bases, leaving 8 bases between the germline ends. Germline CDR1 reads SGHDN; CDR2 reads FVKESK. The CDR3 contains 14 residues. This CDR3 reads CASSQLLDTGELFF. Here the CDR3 DNA reads TGTGCCAGCAGCCAGTTACTGGACACCGGGGAGCTGTTTTTT.

This chain joins TRBV5-1 and TRBJ2-1, with TRBD2 matching 8 bases. The V gene end was trimmed by 4 bases and the J gene end by 2 bases; junction bases not matched to a gene: 5. Germline V gene sequence: CDR1 SGHRS, CDR2 YFSETQ. The CDR3 sequence is 15 residues long. CDR3 DNA: TGCGCCAGCAGCCCAGAAGCGGGGGCCTACAATGAGCAGTTCTTC. This codes for CASSPEAGAYNEQFF.

V and J are TRBV5-1 and TRBJ2-5; D ambiguous. The V end lost 0 bases, the J end lost 5 bases, and 11 bases lay between the germline ends. CDR1 and CDR2 from the germline V gene are SGHRS and YFSETQ. The CDR3 totals 14 residues. CDR3 loop: CASSLEGSRETQYF. For the CDR3, the DNA is TGCGCCAGCAGCTTGGAGGGCTCTCGGGAGACCCAGTACTTC. Full variable domain (outside the CDR3, taken from reference TRBV5-1 and TRBJ2-5): KAGVTQTPRYLIKTRGQQVTLSCSPISGHRSVSWYQQTPGQGLQFLFEYFSETQRNKGNFPGRFSGRQFSNSRSEMNVSTLELGDSALYLCASSLEGSRETQYFGPGTRLLVL.

The chain uses TRBV24-1 and TRBJ2-3; D remains unclear. The CDR3 has 14 amino acids. V was trimmed by 4 bases and J by 0 bases, leaving 7 bases between them. Germline-derived CDR1 and CDR2 are KGHDR and SFDVKD. CDR3 sequence: CATSDYPSTDTQYF. The CDR3 DNA follows: TGTGCCACCAGTGACTATCCTAGCACAGATACGCAGTATTTT.